The sequence of this T cell receptor (beta chain) was determined in a study of blood T cell repertoires in COVID-19. Study-level background: Samples of COVID-19 (acute and convalescent) were obtained from the United States, Italy and Spain. In each case, the material was cDNA or gDNA derived from T cells, B-cell-depleted T cells, or PBMCs.

Produced via immunoSEQ multiplex PCR; TCRdb's table is partial and in-frame only. The top ten hold over 1.5% of the sample, which has roughly 300,000 clones, about 90% seen once. The CDR3 sequence is 12 residues long. Germline-derived CDR1 and CDR2 are SNHLY and FYNNEI. After removal of 6 bases from V and 8 bases from J, the junction contained 4 bases not matched to a gene. Followed longitudinally, the Seattle patients had been enrolled during active infection. This chain uses TRBV2 with TRBJ1-2; 9 bases fit TRBD1. The receptor was derived from a woman in her thirties with COVID-19, enrolled during active disease. Sequenced sample: peripheral blood. CDR3 amino acids: CASRGQGGGYTF. The CDR3 DNA follows: TGTGCCAGCAGGGGACAGGGCGGAGGCTACACCTTC.